A single sample gave rise to the 20 T cell receptor beta chains below, sequenced in a study of cytomegalovirus exposure and HLA in healthy donors. The assay was immunoSEQ multiplex PCR, and TCRdb's table has in-frame clones only and misses some. The sample yields roughly 52,000 clones, more than 80% seen once. The source material was PBMCs. The receptors stem from a man aged 18-30 years in good health and CMV-seronegative.

This clone was seen only once. The genes are TRBV19 and TRBJ2-5, with 7 nucleotides matching TRBD2. The CDR3 extends over 16 amino acids. Germline V lookup: CDR1 LNHDA, CDR2 SQIVND (reference sequence). V lost 4 bases to trimming and J lost 5 bases; unmatched junction nucleotides: 13. CDR3 residues: CASSSGAGRLGETQYF. In DNA form, the CDR3 reads TGTGCCAGTAGTAGTGGGGCCGGGAGGCTGGGCGAGACCCAGTACTTC.

This clone was counted a few times. V gene TRBV10-3 combines with J gene TRBJ2-1; 8 nucleotides line up with TRBD1. Per germline, CDR1 ENHRY and CDR2 SYGVKD. This CDR3 has 15 residues. Trimming took 3 bases from V and 8 from J; bases not matched to a gene: 9. The CDR3 protein is CAISDLTGVGDEQFF. CDR3 DNA: TGTGCCATCAGTGATTTGACAGGGGTTGGGGATGAGCAGTTCTTC.

The chain links TRBV11-2 to TRBJ2-7; D may be TRBD1 (5 bases). Trimming pared 4 bases from V and 7 bases from J, leaving 26 bases between. This CDR3 is 17 amino acids long. CDR1 is SGHAT, CDR2 FQNNGV, per germline. For the CDR3, the DNA is TGTGCCAGCAGCTCTTATCTACTCCAGGGAAGCCGGGCGGAGCAGTACTTC. Its protein product is CASSSYLLQGSRAEQYF.

This chain joins TRBV27 and TRBJ2-1, with 11 bases matching TRBD1. Germline V gene data show CDR1 as MNHEY and CDR2 as SMNVEV (reference sequence). This CDR3 spans 14 amino acids. Losses at the gene ends were 5 bases for V and 6 bases for J; bases not matched to a gene: 3. CDR3 DNA sequence: TGTGCCAGCAGTCCCGGGACAGGGGGCAATGAGCAGTTCTTC. Translated: CASSPGTGGNEQFF.

There are a few counts of this clone. The CDR3: CASSDHGTTLGEQYF. The CDR3 DNA is TGTGCCAGCAGTGACCACGGGACTACCTTGGGGGAGCAGTACTTC. The chain carries TRBV2 and TRBJ2-7, with 7 nucleotides matching TRBD2. This CDR3 is 15 amino acids long. Germline V CDR1 and CDR2: SNHLY, FYNNEI. The V gene end was trimmed by 3 bases and the J gene end by 7 bases; junction bases not matched to a gene: 12.

The V call is TRBV20-1, the J call TRBJ2-1; TRBD1 agrees at 7 bases. The CDR3 is 9 residues long. In germline, CDR1 is DFQATT, CDR2 SNEGSKA (reference sequence). CDR3 DNA: TGCAGGCCAGGGGGTGAGCAGTTCTTC. Translated, it gives CRPGGEQFF.

The chain is built from TRBV28 and TRBJ2-2, with a weak D call TRBD1 (5 bases). V lost 8 bases to trimming and J lost 0 bases, with 7 bases between them. Germline loops: CDR1 MDHEN, CDR2 SYDVKM. CDR3 length equals 13 residues. CDR3 residues: CASWGTNTGELFF. The CDR3 nucleotides read TGTGCCAGCTGGGGCACGAACACCGGGGAGCTGTTTTTT.

This clone was observed a single time. This sample includes further DNA sequences coding for the same CDR3. Here the CDR3 reads CASSDSGGADTQYF. CDR3 nucleotide sequence: TGTGCCAGCAGTGACTCAGGGGGCGCAGATACGCAGTATTTT. The chain recombines TRBV6-4 with TRBJ2-3; 7 nucleotides align to TRBD1. Germline CDR1 MRHNA, CDR2 SNTAGT. The trim removed 0 bases at V and 4 bases at J, leaving 1 base unmatched. The CDR3 consists of 14 residues.

The V and J genes are TRBV7-2 and TRBJ1-1; D is possibly TRBD1 (6 bases). The CDR3 sequence is 13 residues long. From germline, CDR1 is SGHTA and CDR2 FQGNSA. The V end lost 1 base, the J end lost 7 bases, and 10 bases lay between the germline ends. The CDR3 DNA reads as TGTGCCAGCAGCTTAGACAGGGTTGATGAAGCTTTCTTT. Protein product: CASSLDRVDEAFF.

DNA of the CDR3: TGTGCCAGCTCACCGACAGGAATGAACACTGAAGCTTTCTTT. Residues: CASSPTGMNTEAFF. The chain uses TRBV18 and TRBJ1-1; weak D call: TRBD1 (6 bases). Trimming removed 3 bases from V and 0 bases from J, with 8 bases in between. The germline V gene encodes CDR1 KGHSH and CDR2 LQKENI. The CDR3 sequence is 14 residues long.

The sample holds a few counts of this clone. The chain is built from TRBV5-1 and TRBJ2-3, with D possibly matching TRBD2 (5 bases). This CDR3 is built from 16 residues. Trimming shortened V by 1 base and J by 2 bases, and 14 bases separated the two germline ends. Germline V gene lookup returns CDR1 SGHRS and CDR2 YFSETQ. The CDR3 protein is CASSLYGEQDTDTQYF. Here the CDR3 DNA reads TGCGCCAGCAGCTTGTACGGGGAGCAAGACACAGATACGCAGTATTTT.

This rearrangement joins TRBV7-2 to TRBJ1-2, with 8 bases that match TRBD1. There are 16 residues in the CDR3. Germline CDR1 reads SGHTA; CDR2 reads FQGNSA. V lost 5 bases to trimming and J lost 5 bases; unmatched junction nucleotides: 13. The CDR3 DNA reads TGTGCCAGCAGCGGATCCGGGACAGGTTTGATTTATGGCTACACCTTC. It specifies CASSGSGTGLIYGYTF. The full variable domain, rest sourced from reference TRBV7-2 and TRBJ1-2, is GAGVSQSPSNKVTEKGKDVELRCDPISGHTALYWYRQSLGQGLEFLIYFQGNSAPDKSGLPSDRFSAERTGGSVSTLTIQRTQQEDSAVYLCASSGSGTGLIYGYTFGSGTRLTVV.

This chain links TRBV20-1 with TRBJ1-2; D is ambiguous. The CDR3 is 11 amino acids. CDR1 is DFQATT and CDR2 is SNEGSKA in the germline V gene (reference sequence). V was pared by 0 bases and J by 8 bases, with 7 bases between. The DNA for the CDR3 is TGCAGTGCTAGAGAGAGGGAAGGCTACACCTTC. Protein: CSAREREGYTF.

This sequence joins TRBV28 and TRBJ2-7, with 8 bases matching TRBD2. Per germline, CDR1 MDHEN and CDR2 SYDVKM. The V segment lost 7 bases and the J segment 3 bases; nucleotides outside the gene matches: 8. The CDR3 contains 14 residues. The DNA of the CDR3 is TGTGCCAGCACCAAGGGTGCGGGAGGCTACGAGCAGTACTTC. It is translated as CASTKGAGGYEQYF.

This clone showed up just once. V usage is TRBV5-1 and J usage is TRBJ1-1, with 9 bases aligning to TRBD1. The J segment lost 5 bases and the V segment lost 3 bases, leaving 2 bases of the junction unmatched. There are 13 residues in the CDR3. Germline V gives CDR1 SGHRS, CDR2 YFSETQ. The chain's CDR3 is CASSWDRETEAFF. CDR3 coding DNA: TGCGCCAGCAGCTGGGACAGGGAGACTGAAGCTTTCTTT.

V and J are TRBV29-1 and TRBJ1-1; tentatively, D is TRBD1 (5 bases). CDR1 and CDR2 from the germline V gene are SQVTM and ANQGSEA. The CDR3 loop spans 15 amino acids. Trimming stripped 2 bases from V and 3 bases from J, with 16 bases between. CDR3 region: CSVESGASEYTEAFF. The CDR3 DNA sequence: TGCAGCGTTGAAAGCGGGGCATCGGAATACACTGAAGCTTTCTTT.

J is TRBJ1-2 and V is TRBV6-5; 7 nucleotides agree with TRBD1. Trimming at V came to 6 bases and at J to 0 bases, leaving 7 bases not matched to a gene. The CDR3 has 15 amino acids. Per germline, CDR1 MNHEY and CDR2 SVGAGI. CDR3 in amino acids: CASRDPGTANYGYTF. CDR3 coding DNA: TGTGCCAGCAGGGACCCCGGGACAGCTAACTATGGCTACACCTTC.

This chain uses TRBV5-4 with TRBJ2-3; 9 bases are shared with TRBD2. The trim removed 4 bases at V and 2 bases at J, leaving 5 bases unmatched. CDR1 SGHNT and CDR2 YYREEE come from the germline V gene (reference sequence). CDR3 length equals 15 residues. In DNA form, the CDR3 reads TGTGCCAGCAGCACGGGACTAGCAGACACAGATACGCAGTATTTT. Its translation: CASSTGLADTDTQYF. The variable domain in full, completed from reference TRBV5-4 and TRBJ2-3, reads ETGVTQSPTHLIKTRGQQVTLRCSSQSGHNTVSWYQQALGQGPQFIFQYYREEENGRGNFPPRFSGLQFPNYSSELNVNALELDDSALYLCASSTGLADTDTQYFGPGTRLTVL.

The genes are TRBV5-1 and TRBJ2-1; TRBD1 matches at 7 bases. The CDR3 runs to 15 residues. With V trimmed by 4 bases and J by 5 bases, 9 bases remained unmatched. Germline lookup yields CDR1 SGHRS and CDR2 YFSETQ. Here the CDR3 reads CASSPQGQPHNEQFF. In DNA, the CDR3 is TGCGCCAGCAGCCCCCAGGGACAGCCCCACAATGAGCAGTTCTTC. Combining the CDR3 with reference TRBV5-1 and TRBJ2-1 gives the whole variable domain KAGVTQTPRYLIKTRGQQVTLSCSPISGHRSVSWYQQTPGQGLQFLFEYFSETQRNKGNFPGRFSGRQFSNSRSEMNVSTLELGDSALYLCASSPQGQPHNEQFFGPGTRLTVL.

The rearrangement uses TRBV29-1 and TRBJ2-7; D remains unclear. CDR1 is SQVTM and CDR2 is ANQGSEA in the germline V gene. The CDR3 length is 11 residues. Trimming stripped 4 bases from V and 2 bases from J, with 6 bases between. This CDR3 reads CSVVTTYEQYF. As DNA, the CDR3 is TGCAGCGTTGTCACTACCTACGAGCAGTACTTC.